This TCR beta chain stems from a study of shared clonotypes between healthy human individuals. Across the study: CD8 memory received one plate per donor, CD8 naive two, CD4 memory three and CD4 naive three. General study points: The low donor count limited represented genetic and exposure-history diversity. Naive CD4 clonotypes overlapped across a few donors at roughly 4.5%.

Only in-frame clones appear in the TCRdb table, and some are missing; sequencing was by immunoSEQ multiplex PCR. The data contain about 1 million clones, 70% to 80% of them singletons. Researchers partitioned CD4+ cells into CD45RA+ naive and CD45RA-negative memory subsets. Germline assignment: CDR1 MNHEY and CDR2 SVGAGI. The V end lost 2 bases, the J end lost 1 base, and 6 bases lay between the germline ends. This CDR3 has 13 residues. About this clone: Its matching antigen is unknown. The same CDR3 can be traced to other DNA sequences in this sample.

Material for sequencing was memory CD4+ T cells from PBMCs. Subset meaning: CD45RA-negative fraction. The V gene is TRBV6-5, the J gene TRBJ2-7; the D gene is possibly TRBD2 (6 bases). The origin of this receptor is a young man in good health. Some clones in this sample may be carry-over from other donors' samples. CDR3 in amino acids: CASSYRGSYEQYF. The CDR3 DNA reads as TGTGCCAGCAGTTACCGGGGGTCCTACGAGCAGTACTTC.